This T cell receptor (beta chain) is from a study of technical replicates of blood from a handful of donors. Assay: immunoSEQ multiplex PCR; the TCRdb copy retains only in-frame clones and omits some. Among tens of thousands of clones listed, 70% to 90% were seen once. Germline V gives CDR1 ENHRY, CDR2 SYGVKD. The CDR3 has 16 residues. The V and J ends lost 2 bases and 1 base respectively, with 12 bases between them. The rearrangement uses TRBV10-3 and TRBJ1-3, with D possibly being TRBD1 (6 bases). The receptor's source is a human donor in good health. Some clones in this sample may be carry-over from other donors' samples. Source material: PBMCs. The CDR3 DNA reads as TGTGCCATCAGTGAGGCCAGGGGCGCATCTGGAAACACCATATATTTT. Translating it yields CAISEARGASGNTIYF.